The clone carrying this TCR beta chain was seen a few times. Antigen: not known. The CDR3 loop spans 13 amino acids. Trimming shortened V by 7 bases and J by 10 bases, and 17 bases separated the two germline ends. The germline gives CDR1 SNHLY, CDR2 FYNNEI. PCR was performed using 60 Vbeta and 13 Jbeta primers. Method: immunoSEQ multiplex PCR; TCRdb's copy keeps in-frame clones and lacks some. The table has about 120,000 clones, 82% seen once. This sample was included in a study of cytomegalovirus exposure and HLA in healthy donors. Findings and limits, study-wide: Researchers left out some V segments, among them TRBV6-2 and TRBV6-3, as indistinguishable. Despite most TCR sequences being rare, some public TCRs occurred in many donors.

The donors, nominally healthy at sampling, likely had unrecorded immune exposures. The source is a woman younger than 35 in good health and CMV-seronegative. Sequencing was done on a sample of PBMCs. The rearrangement links TRBV2 to TRBJ2-1, with a tentative D call TRBD2 (5 bases). This CDR3 reads CASKASWVWEQFF. CDR3 nucleotide sequence: TGTGCCAGCAAGGCTAGCTGGGTTTGGGAGCAGTTCTTC.